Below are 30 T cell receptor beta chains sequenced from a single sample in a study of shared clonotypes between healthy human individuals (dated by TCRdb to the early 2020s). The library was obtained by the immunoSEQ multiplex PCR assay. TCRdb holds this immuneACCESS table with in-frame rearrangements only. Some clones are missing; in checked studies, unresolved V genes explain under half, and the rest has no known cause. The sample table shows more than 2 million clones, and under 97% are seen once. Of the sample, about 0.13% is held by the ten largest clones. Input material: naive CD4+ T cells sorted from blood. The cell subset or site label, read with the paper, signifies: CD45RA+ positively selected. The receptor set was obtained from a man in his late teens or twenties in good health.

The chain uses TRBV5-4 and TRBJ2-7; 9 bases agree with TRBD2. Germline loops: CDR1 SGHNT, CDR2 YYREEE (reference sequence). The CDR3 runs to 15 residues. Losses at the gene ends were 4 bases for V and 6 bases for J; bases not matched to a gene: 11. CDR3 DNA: TGTGCCAGCAGCCCGGGACTAGCAGGGTTTGGCGAGCAGTACTTC. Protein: CASSPGLAGFGEQYF. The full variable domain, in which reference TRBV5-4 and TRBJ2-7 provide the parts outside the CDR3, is ETGVTQSPTHLIKTRGQQVTLRCSSQSGHNTVSWYQQALGQGPQFIFQYYREEENGRGNFPPRFSGLQFPNYSSELNVNALELDDSALYLCASSPGLAGFGEQYFGPGTRLTVT.

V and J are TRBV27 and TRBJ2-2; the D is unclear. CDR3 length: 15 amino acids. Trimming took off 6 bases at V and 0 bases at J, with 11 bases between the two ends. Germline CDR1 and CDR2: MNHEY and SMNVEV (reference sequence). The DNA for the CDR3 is TGTGCCAGCAGCGCCGACAATTCGAACACCGGGGAGCTGTTTTTT. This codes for CASSADNSNTGELFF.

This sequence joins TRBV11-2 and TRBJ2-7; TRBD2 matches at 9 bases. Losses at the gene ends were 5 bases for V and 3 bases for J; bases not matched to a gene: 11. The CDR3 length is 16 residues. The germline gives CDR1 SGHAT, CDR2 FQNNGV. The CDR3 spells CASSILAGAPLYEQYF. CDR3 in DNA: TGTGCCAGCAGCATATTAGCGGGGGCACCCCTCTACGAGCAGTACTTC.

The DNA for the CDR3 is TGTGCCAGCAGTCAGTGGGGATTTGCCTACGAGCAGTACTTC. Translated: CASSQWGFAYEQYF. V is TRBV28 and J is TRBJ2-7; no clear D. CDR1 is MDHEN and CDR2 is SYDVKM in the germline V gene. Trimming took 5 bases from V and 2 from J, leaving 13 bases between them. The CDR3 totals 14 residues. Using reference TRBV28 and TRBJ2-7 for the parts outside the CDR3, the full variable domain is DVKVTQSSRYLVKRTGEKVFLECVQDMDHENMFWYRQDPGLGLRLIYFSYDVKMKEKGDIPEGYSVSREKKERFSLILESASTNQTSMYLCASSQWGFAYEQYFGPGTRLTVT.

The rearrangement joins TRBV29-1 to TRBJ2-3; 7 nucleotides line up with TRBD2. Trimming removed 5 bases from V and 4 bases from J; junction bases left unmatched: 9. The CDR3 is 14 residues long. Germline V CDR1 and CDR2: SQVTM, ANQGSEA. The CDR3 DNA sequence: TGCAGCGTTAGGCCGCTAGCGGTATCAGATACGCAGTATTTT. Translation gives CSVRPLAVSDTQYF.

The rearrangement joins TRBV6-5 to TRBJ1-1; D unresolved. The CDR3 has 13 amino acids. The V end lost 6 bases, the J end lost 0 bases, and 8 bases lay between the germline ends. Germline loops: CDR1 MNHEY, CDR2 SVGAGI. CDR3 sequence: CASRRVMNTEAFF. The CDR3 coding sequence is TGTGCCAGCAGGCGCGTCATGAACACTGAAGCTTTCTTT.

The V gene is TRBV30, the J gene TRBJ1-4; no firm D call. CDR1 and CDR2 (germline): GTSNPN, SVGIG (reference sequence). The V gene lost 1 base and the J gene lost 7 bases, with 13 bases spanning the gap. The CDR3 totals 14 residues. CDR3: CAWSAWTLSEKLFF. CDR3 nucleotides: TGTGCCTGGAGTGCCTGGACCTTATCTGAAAAACTGTTTTTT.

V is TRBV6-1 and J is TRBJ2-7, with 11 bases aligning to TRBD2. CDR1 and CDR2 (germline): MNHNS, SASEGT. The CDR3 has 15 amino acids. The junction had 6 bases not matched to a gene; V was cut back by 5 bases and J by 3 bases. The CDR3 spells CASSQTSGKIYEQYF. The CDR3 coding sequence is TGTGCCAGCAGTCAGACTAGCGGGAAAATCTACGAGCAGTACTTC.

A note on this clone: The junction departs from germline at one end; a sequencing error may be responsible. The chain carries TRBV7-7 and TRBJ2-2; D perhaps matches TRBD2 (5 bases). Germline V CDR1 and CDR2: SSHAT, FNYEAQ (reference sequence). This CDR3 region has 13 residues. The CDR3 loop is CASSLSGNGELFF. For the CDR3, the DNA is TGTGCTAGCAGCTTGTCCGGGAACGGGGAGCTGTTTTTT.

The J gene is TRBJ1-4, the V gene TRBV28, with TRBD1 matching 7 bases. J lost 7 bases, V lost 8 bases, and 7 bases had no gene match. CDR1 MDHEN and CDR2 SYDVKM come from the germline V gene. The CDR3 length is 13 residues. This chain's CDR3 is CASGRGRGEKLFF. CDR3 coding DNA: TGTGCCAGCGGTAGGGGGCGCGGTGAAAAACTGTTTTTT.

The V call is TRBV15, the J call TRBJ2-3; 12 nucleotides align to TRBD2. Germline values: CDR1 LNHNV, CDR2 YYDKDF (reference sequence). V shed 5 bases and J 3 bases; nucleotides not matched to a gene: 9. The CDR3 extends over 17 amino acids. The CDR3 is CATSPRLAGAGTDTQYF. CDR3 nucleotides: TGTGCCACCAGCCCGCGACTAGCGGGGGCGGGGACAGATACGCAGTATTTT.

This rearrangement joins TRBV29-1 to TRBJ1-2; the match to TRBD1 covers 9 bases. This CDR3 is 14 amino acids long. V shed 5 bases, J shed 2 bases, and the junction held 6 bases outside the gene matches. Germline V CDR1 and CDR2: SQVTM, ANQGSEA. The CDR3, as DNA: TGCAGCGTTTCATCCGGGACAGGGAACTATGGCTACACCTTC. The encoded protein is CSVSSGTGNYGYTF. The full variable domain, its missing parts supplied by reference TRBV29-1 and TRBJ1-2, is SAVISQKPSRDICQRGTSLTIQCQVDSQVTMMFWYRQQPGQSLTLIATANQGSEATYESGFVIDKFPISRPNLTFSTLTVSNMSPEDSSIYLCSVSSGTGNYGYTFGSGTRLTVV.

The CDR3 is CASSPDAGTVLSGFF. For the CDR3, the DNA is TGTGCCAGCTCACCGGACGCCGGGACAGTTCTTTCCGGTTTCTTT. The chain is built from TRBV18 and TRBJ1-1; TRBD1 aligns across 7 bases. This CDR3 has 15 residues. Germline V gene data show CDR1 as KGHSH and CDR2 as LQKENI. V was clipped by 3 bases and J by 13 bases; unmatched bases: 17.

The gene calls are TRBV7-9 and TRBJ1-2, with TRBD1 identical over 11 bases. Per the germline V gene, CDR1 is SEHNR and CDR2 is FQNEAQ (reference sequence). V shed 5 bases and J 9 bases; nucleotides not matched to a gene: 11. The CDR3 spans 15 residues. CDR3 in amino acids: CASSPRTGGGSSYTF. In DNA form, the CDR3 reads TGTGCCAGCAGCCCAAGGACAGGGGGCGGCTCAAGCTACACCTTC.

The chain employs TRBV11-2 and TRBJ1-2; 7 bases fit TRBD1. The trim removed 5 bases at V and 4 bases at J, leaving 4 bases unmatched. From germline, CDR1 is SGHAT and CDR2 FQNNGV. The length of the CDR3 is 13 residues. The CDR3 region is CASSPTGAYGYTF. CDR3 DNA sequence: TGTGCCAGCAGCCCTACAGGGGCCTATGGCTACACCTTC.

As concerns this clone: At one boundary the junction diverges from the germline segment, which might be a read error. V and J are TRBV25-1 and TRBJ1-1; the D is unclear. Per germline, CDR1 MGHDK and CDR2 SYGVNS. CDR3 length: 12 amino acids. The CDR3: CATREGNTEAFF. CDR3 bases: TGCGCCACGCGGGAGGGAAACACTGAAGCTTTCTTT.

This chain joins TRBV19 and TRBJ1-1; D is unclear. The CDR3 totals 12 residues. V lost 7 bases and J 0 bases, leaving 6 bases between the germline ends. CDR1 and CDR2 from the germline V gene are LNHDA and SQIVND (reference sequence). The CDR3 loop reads CASNSMNTEAFF. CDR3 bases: TGTGCCAGTAACTCTATGAACACTGAAGCTTTCTTT.

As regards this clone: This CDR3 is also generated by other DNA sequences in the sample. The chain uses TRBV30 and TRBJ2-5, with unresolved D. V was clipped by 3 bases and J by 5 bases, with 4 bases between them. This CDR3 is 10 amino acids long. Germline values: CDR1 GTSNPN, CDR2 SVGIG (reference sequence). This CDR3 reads CAWRGETQYF. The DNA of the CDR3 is TGTGCCTGGAGGGGTGAGACCCAGTACTTC.

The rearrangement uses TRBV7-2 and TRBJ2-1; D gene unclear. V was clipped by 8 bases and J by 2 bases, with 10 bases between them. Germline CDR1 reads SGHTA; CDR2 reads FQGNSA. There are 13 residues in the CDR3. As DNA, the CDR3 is TGTGCCAGCGCCCCGGAGACCTACAATGAGCAGTTCTTC. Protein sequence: CASAPETYNEQFF.

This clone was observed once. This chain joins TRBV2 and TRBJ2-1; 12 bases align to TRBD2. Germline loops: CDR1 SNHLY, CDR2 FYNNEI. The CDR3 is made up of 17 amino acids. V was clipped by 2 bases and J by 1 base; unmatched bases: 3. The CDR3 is CASSELAGGLSYNEQFF. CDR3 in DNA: TGTGCCAGCAGTGAACTAGCGGGGGGGCTTTCCTACAATGAGCAGTTCTTC.

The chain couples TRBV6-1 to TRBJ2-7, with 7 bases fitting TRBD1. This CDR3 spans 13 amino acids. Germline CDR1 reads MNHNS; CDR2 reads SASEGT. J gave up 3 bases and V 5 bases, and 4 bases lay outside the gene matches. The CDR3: CASSRQGRYEQYF. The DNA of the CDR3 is TGTGCCAGCAGTAGACAGGGTCGCTACGAGCAGTACTTC.

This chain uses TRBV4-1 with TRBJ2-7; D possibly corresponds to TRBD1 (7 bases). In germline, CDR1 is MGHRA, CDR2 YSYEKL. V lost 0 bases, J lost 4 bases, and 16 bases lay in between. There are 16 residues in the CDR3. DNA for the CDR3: TGCGCCAGCAGCCAAGATCTCCAGGGGGGATTATACGAGCAGTACTTC. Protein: CASSQDLQGGLYEQYF.

The CDR3 here is CAIRARTGETYEQYF. Written as DNA, the CDR3 is TGTGCCATCAGGGCCCGGACAGGGGAGACCTACGAGCAGTACTTC. J is TRBJ2-7 and V is TRBV10-3, with 9 bases matching TRBD1. The CDR3 has 15 residues. V shed 6 bases and J 2 bases; nucleotides not matched to a gene: 8. Germline CDR1 reads ENHRY; CDR2 reads SYGVKD.

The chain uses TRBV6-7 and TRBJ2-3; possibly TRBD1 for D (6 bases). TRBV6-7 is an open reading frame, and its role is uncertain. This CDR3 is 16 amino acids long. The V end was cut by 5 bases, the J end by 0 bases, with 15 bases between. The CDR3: CASSDRDNLSTDTQYF. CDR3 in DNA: TGTGCCAGCAGTGACCGGGACAACCTTAGCACAGATACGCAGTATTTT.

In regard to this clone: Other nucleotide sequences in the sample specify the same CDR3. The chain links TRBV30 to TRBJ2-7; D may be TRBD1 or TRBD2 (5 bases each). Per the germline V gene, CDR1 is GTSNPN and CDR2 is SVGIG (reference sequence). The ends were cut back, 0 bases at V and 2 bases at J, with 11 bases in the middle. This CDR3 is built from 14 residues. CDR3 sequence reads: CAWSVPGGTYEQYF. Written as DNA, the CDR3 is TGTGCCTGGAGTGTACCTGGGGGAACCTACGAGCAGTACTTC.

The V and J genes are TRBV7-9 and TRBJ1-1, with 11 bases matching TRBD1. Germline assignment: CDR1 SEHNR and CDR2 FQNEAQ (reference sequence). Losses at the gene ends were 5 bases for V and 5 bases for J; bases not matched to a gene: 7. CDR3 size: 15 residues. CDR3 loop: CASSRGQGVGTEAFF. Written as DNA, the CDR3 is TGTGCCAGCAGCCGGGGACAGGGGGTCGGTACTGAAGCTTTCTTT.

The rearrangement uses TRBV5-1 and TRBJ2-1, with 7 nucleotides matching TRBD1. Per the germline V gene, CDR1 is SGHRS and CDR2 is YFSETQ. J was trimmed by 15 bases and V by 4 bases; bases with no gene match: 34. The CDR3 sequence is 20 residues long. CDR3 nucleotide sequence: TGCGCCAGCAGCCCTGGGGTAGCCGGGACAGCGACGGTGGGCCGTCTTGCTCGGTTCTTC. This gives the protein CASSPGVAGTATVGRLARFF.

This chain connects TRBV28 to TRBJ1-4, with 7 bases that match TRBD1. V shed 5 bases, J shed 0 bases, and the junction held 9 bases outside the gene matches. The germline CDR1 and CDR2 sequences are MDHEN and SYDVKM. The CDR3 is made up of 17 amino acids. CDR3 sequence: CASSPEGATATNEKLFF. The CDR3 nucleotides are TGTGCCAGCAGTCCCGAGGGGGCTACTGCAACTAATGAAAAACTGTTTTTT.

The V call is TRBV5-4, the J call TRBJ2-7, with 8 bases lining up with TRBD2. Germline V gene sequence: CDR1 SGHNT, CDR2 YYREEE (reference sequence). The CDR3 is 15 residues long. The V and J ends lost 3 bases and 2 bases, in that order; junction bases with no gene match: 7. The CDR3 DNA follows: TGTGCCAGCAGCTCACCTAGCGGGCGAACCTACGAGCAGTACTTC. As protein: CASSSPSGRTYEQYF.

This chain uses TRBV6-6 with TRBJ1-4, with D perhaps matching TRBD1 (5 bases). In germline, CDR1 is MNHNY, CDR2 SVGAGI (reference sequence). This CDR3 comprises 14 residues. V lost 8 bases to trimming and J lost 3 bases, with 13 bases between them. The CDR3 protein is CASEQGAANEKLFF. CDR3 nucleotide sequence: TGTGCCAGCGAGCAGGGTGCGGCTAATGAAAAACTGTTTTTT.